This TCR beta chain was documented in a study of long-term antiretroviral therapy in people with HIV. Study-level points and caveats: Pre-ART clonal expansion yielded clones that dominated the repertoire at all time points.

This CDR3 has 15 amino acids. CDR1 is SQVTM, CDR2 ANQGSEA, per germline. Between the trimmed V and J ends, which lost 6 bases and 8 bases, there was a span of 22 bases. On this clone: Antigen unknown.

Run at survey level, the immunoSEQ assay was version v3.0. The assay was immunoSEQ multiplex PCR, and TCRdb's table has in-frame clones only and misses some. The sample has 37,000 or so clones; about 80% are singletons. The chain couples TRBV29-1 to TRBJ2-2; the D gene could be TRBD1 or TRBD2 (5 bases each). The material was unsorted PBMCs, obtained 3.4 years after starting antiretroviral therapy. This receptor was obtained from a young man with HIV. The CDR3 region is CSVAYTGTTRGELFF. As DNA, the CDR3 is TGCAGCGTCGCTTATACCGGGACCACGCGGGGGGAGCTGTTTTTT.